The 9 T cell receptor beta chains below were found in one sample sequenced in a study of control samples from healthy donors and cancer patients. Assay: immunoSEQ multiplex PCR; the TCRdb copy retains only in-frame clones and omits some. This sample has approximately 230,000 clones, with more than 65% found just once. Sequences were obtained from PBMCs. These receptors all come from a woman aged 55-70 years with lung cancer.

The chain uses TRBV12-3 or TRBV12-4 and TRBJ2-5; D is ambiguous. V was pared by 4 bases and J by 7 bases, with 10 bases between. This CDR3 has 12 residues. CDR3 sequence reads: CASSSAPGTQYF. CDR3 sequence (DNA): TGTGCCAGCAGTTCAGCCCCGGGGACCCAGTACTTC.

This chain uses TRBV11-3 with TRBJ2-7, with no clear D. V shed 0 bases and J shed 3 bases, with 9 bases lying between them. The CDR3 is made up of 14 amino acids. CDR1 and CDR2 (germline): SGHNT, YENEEA. CDR3: CASSLDRTSYEQYF. The CDR3 DNA reads as TGTGCCAGCAGCTTAGATCGTACAAGCTACGAGCAGTACTTC.

The chain joins TRBV19 to TRBJ1-6; D call uncertain. Germline V gene sequence: CDR1 LNHDA, CDR2 SQIVND (reference sequence). The V end lost 3 bases, the J end lost 10 bases, and 7 bases lay between the germline ends. The CDR3 totals 12 residues. CDR3 amino acids: CASSIEGSPLHF. Here the CDR3 DNA reads TGTGCCAGTAGTATCGAGGGCTCACCCCTCCACTTT.

The rearrangement joins TRBV6-4 to TRBJ1-1; D remains unclear. The CDR3 is made up of 13 amino acids. V dropped 3 bases and J dropped 5 bases, with 10 bases sitting between them. CDR1 and CDR2 (germline): MRHNA, SNTAGT. CDR3 sequence (DNA): TGTGCCAGCAGTGAGATGTCTTGGACTGAAGCTTTCTTT. Translation: CASSEMSWTEAFF.

The V and J genes are TRBV10-3 and TRBJ1-2, with D perhaps matching TRBD1 (6 bases). This CDR3 is 13 amino acids long. Germline V gives CDR1 ENHRY, CDR2 SYGVKD. With 2 bases removed from V and 3 bases from J, the gap between germline ends came to 7 bases. The CDR3 DNA follows: TGTGCCATCAGTGAGGGACAGTACTATGGCTACACCTTC. Its translation: CAISEGQYYGYTF.

V is TRBV9 and J is TRBJ2-1, with D perhaps matching TRBD1 or TRBD2 (5 bases each). V was cut by 3 bases and J by 10 bases, with 14 bases left in between. The CDR3 extends over 13 amino acids. Germline-derived CDR1 and CDR2 are SGDLS and YYNGEE. CDR3 nucleotides: TGTGCCAGCAGCGCCGCCCCCAGGGACGAGCAGTTCTTC. Translated, it gives CASSAAPRDEQFF.

The CDR3 DNA sequence: TGTGCCAGCAGCTTATTCGCAGCCCAAGAGACCCAGTACTTC. It codes for CASSLFAAQETQYF. The rearrangement joins TRBV7-2 to TRBJ2-5; D not certain. Between the trimmed V and J ends, which lost 2 bases and 1 base, there was a span of 8 bases. CDR3 length equals 14 residues. The germline V gene has CDR1 SGHTA and CDR2 FQGNSA.

This clone was picked up one time. This chain joins TRBV28 and TRBJ1-2; 7 nucleotides line up with TRBD1. V dropped 7 bases and J dropped 4; count of bases not matched to a gene: 6. Germline CDR1 reads MDHEN; CDR2 reads SYDVKM. The CDR3 is 13 amino acids. The CDR3 region is CASKRTGVYGYTF. The DNA of the CDR3 is TGTGCCAGCAAACGTACAGGGGTCTATGGCTACACCTTC.

CDR3 nucleotide sequence: TGTGCCAGCAGGGCTTTCGGGTCTTGGGGCTACACCTTC. It translates to CASRAFGSWGYTF. The genes are TRBV2 and TRBJ1-2; the D is unclear. CDR1 and CDR2 (germline): SNHLY, FYNNEI. Between the trimmed V and J ends, which lost 6 bases and 8 bases, there was a span of 16 bases. The CDR3 runs to 13 residues.